These T cell receptor beta chains were read from a single sample in a study of T-cell reconstitution after alpha-beta-depleted transplantation in children. A single record per CDR3 protein comes from TCRdb applying MiXCR to the PCR reads. The table includes a few hundred thousand distinct CDR3 sequences, around 15% detected once. Specimen: PBMCs, mostly from graft donor cells, collected 360 days after TCRalphabeta/CD19-depleted stem cell transplant. The receptors derive from a boy in the first two years of life who had a stem cell transplant for Wiskott-Aldrich syndrome, so the T cells may come from the graft donor. Each CDR3 is given with its conserved first and last residue. The D gene is left open where the match is weak. Not every row has a clone size; where given, it reads once, few, many or a size class.

V gene: TRBV7-6; D gene: TRBD2; clone size: NA; J gene: TRBJ2-7; CDR3 protein: CASCYEGLAGRNEQYF; CDR3 DNA: TGTGCCAGCTGTTATGAGGGACTAGCGGGAAGGAACGAGCAGTACTTC
V gene: TRBV18; D gene: TRBD1; clone size: few; J gene: TRBJ2-6; CDR3 protein: CASSPQVGGTGNLGANVLTF; CDR3 DNA: TGTGCCAGCTCACCACAAGTCGGTGGGACAGGCAACTTGGGGGCCAACGTCCTGACTTTC
V gene: TRBV13; D gene: NA; clone size: NA; J gene: TRBJ2-2; CDR3 protein: CASSLLDSNTGELFF; CDR3 DNA: TGTGCCAGCAGCTTACTAGACAGTAACACCGGGGAGCTGTTTTTT
V gene: TRBV2; D gene: TRBD1; clone size: few; J gene: TRBJ2-7; CDR3 protein: CASQQGAGEQYF; CDR3 DNA: TGTGCCAGCCAACAGGGGGCGGGCGAGCAGTACTTC
V gene: TRBV2; D gene: TRBD2; clone size: few; J gene: TRBJ2-1; CDR3 protein: CASRIRGLAGALVEQFF; CDR3 DNA: TGTGCCAGCAGGATAAGAGGACTAGCGGGTGCGTTAGTGGAGCAGTTCTTC
V gene: TRBV5-1; D gene: TRBD1; clone size: NA; J gene: TRBJ2-6; CDR3 protein: CASSGGTAGANVLTF; CDR3 DNA: TGCGCCAGCAGCGGTGGGACAGCCGGGGCCAACGTCCTGACTTTC
V gene: TRBV6-2/TRBV6-3; D gene: NA; clone size: NA; J gene: TRBJ2-2; CDR3 protein: CASSYSRYFGELFF; CDR3 DNA: TGTGCCAGCAGTTACTCCCGCTACTTCGGGGAGCTGTTTTTT
V gene: TRBV6-1; D gene: NA; clone size: few; J gene: TRBJ2-1; CDR3 protein: CASSVQGNPYNEQFF; CDR3 DNA: TGTGCCAGCAGTGTACAGGGTAACCCCTACAATGAGCAGTTCTTC
V gene: TRBV11-2; D gene: NA; clone size: NA; J gene: TRBJ2-3; CDR3 protein: CASSLITSTDTQYF; CDR3 DNA: TGTGCCAGCAGCTTAATAACTAGCACAGATACGCAGTATTTT
V gene: TRBV4-1; D gene: TRBD2; clone size: few; J gene: TRBJ2-1; CDR3 protein: CASSQERLANEQFF; CDR3 DNA: TGCGCCAGCAGCCAAGAGAGACTAGCCAATGAGCAGTTCTTC
V gene: TRBV7-6; D gene: NA; clone size: few; J gene: TRBJ1-6; CDR3 protein: CASSLGIGGNSPLHF; CDR3 DNA: TGTGCCAGCAGCTTAGGGATTGGGGGGAATTCACCCCTCCACTTT
V gene: TRBV7-9; D gene: NA; clone size: many; J gene: TRBJ2-6; CDR3 protein: CASSLLLSGANVLTF; CDR3 DNA: TGTGCCAGCAGCTTATTGCTCTCTGGGGCCAACGTCCTGACTTTC
V gene: TRBV12-3/TRBV12-4; D gene: NA; clone size: few; J gene: TRBJ1-2; CDR3 protein: CASSLGLRRSNSNYGYTF; CDR3 DNA: TGTGCCAGCAGTTTAGGTCTCCGCAGGTCGAACTCGAACTATGGCTACACCTTC
V gene: TRBV3-1; D gene: TRBD1; clone size: NA; J gene: TRBJ2-4; CDR3 protein: CASSQDGTGLAKNIQYF; CDR3 DNA: TGTGCCAGCAGCCAAGATGGGACAGGGCTGGCCAAAAACATTCAGTACTTC
V gene: TRBV28; D gene: TRBD1; clone size: NA; J gene: TRBJ2-1; CDR3 protein: CASKGQGSYNEQFF; CDR3 DNA: TGTGCCAGCAAGGGACAGGGGTCCTACAATGAGCAGTTCTTC
V gene: TRBV6-5; D gene: TRBD1; clone size: NA; J gene: TRBJ1-1; CDR3 protein: CASSYSDKGQMNTEAFF; CDR3 DNA: TGTGCCAGCAGTTACTCCGATAAGGGACAGATGAACACTGAAGCTTTCTTT
V gene: TRBV12-3/TRBV12-4; D gene: NA; clone size: few; J gene: TRBJ1-2; CDR3 protein: CASSPRQANGYTF; CDR3 DNA: TGTGCCAGCAGTCCCCGACAGGCCAATGGCTACACCTTC
V gene: TRBV7-8; D gene: NA; clone size: NA; J gene: TRBJ2-7; CDR3 protein: CASSFPGKRGYEQYF; CDR3 DNA: TGTGCCAGCAGCTTCCCCGGGAAAAGGGGCTACGAGCAGTACTTC
V gene: TRBV5-1; D gene: NA; clone size: many; J gene: TRBJ2-5; CDR3 protein: CASSLRAGQETQYF; CDR3 DNA: TGCGCCAGCAGCTTGCGGGCAGGGCAAGAGACCCAGTACTTC
V gene: TRBV19; D gene: NA; clone size: NA; J gene: TRBJ2-2; CDR3 protein: CASSISSANTGELFF; CDR3 DNA: TGTGCCAGTAGTATATCTAGTGCAAACACCGGGGAGCTGTTTTTT
V gene: TRBV5-1; D gene: TRBD1; clone size: NA; J gene: TRBJ2-2; CDR3 protein: CASSLLSGQGIAGELFF; CDR3 DNA: TGCGCCAGCAGCTTGTTATCGGGACAGGGGATAGCCGGGGAGCTGTTTTTT
V gene: TRBV25-1; D gene: NA; clone size: few; J gene: TRBJ2-2; CDR3 protein: CASSAPVSRELFF; CDR3 DNA: TGTGCCAGCAGCGCGCCTGTCTCGCGGGAGCTGTTTTTT
V gene: TRBV9; D gene: NA; clone size: few; J gene: TRBJ1-4; CDR3 protein: CASSVDAGVPNEKLFF; CDR3 DNA: TGTGCCAGCAGCGTAGATGCGGGCGTCCCGAATGAAAAACTGTTTTTT
V gene: TRBV2; D gene: TRBD1; clone size: few; J gene: TRBJ2-3; CDR3 protein: CASVDRGSDTQYF; CDR3 DNA: TGTGCCAGCGTCGACAGGGGATCAGATACGCAGTATTTT
V gene: TRBV5-1; D gene: NA; clone size: few; J gene: TRBJ2-1; CDR3 protein: CASSLAPPGAYNEQFF; CDR3 DNA: TGCGCCAGCAGCTTGGCCCCGCCGGGGGCCTACAATGAGCAGTTCTTC
V gene: TRBV5-1; D gene: NA; clone size: NA; J gene: TRBJ2-7; CDR3 protein: CASSLYVTGRSYEQYF; CDR3 DNA: TGCGCCAGCAGCTTGTATGTGACGGGACGGTCCTACGAGCAGTACTTC
V gene: TRBV12-3/TRBV12-4; D gene: TRBD2; clone size: few; J gene: TRBJ2-7; CDR3 protein: CASRTSGSSYEQYF; CDR3 DNA: TGTGCCAGCAGGACTAGCGGGAGCTCCTACGAGCAGTACTTC
V gene: TRBV12-3/TRBV12-4; D gene: NA; clone size: NA; J gene: TRBJ2-7; CDR3 protein: CASSSTVDSSYEQYF; CDR3 DNA: TGTGCCAGCAGTTCCACAGTCGACAGCTCCTACGAGCAGTACTTC
V gene: TRBV29-1; D gene: TRBD2; clone size: many; J gene: TRBJ2-5; CDR3 protein: CSGGLALKETQYF; CDR3 DNA: TGCAGCGGCGGACTAGCGCTGAAAGAGACCCAGTACTTC
V gene: TRBV29-1; D gene: NA; clone size: few; J gene: TRBJ2-5; CDR3 protein: CSVRGLYQETQYF; CDR3 DNA: TGCAGCGTTCGGGGCTTGTACCAAGAGACCCAGTACTTC
V gene: TRBV15; D gene: NA; clone size: many; J gene: TRBJ2-7; CDR3 protein: CATSRGEYSTYEQYF; CDR3 DNA: TGTGCCACCAGCAGAGGGGAGTATTCGACCTACGAGCAGTACTTC
V gene: TRBV6-2/TRBV6-3; D gene: NA; clone size: NA; J gene: TRBJ2-1; CDR3 protein: CASSSVSPGKFF; CDR3 DNA: TGTGCCAGCAGTTCCGTAAGCCCCGGCAAGTTCTTC
V gene: TRBV4-2; D gene: NA; clone size: NA; J gene: TRBJ1-1; CDR3 protein: CASSQDPLVSNTEAFF; CDR3 DNA: TGTGCCAGCAGCCAAGATCCTCTGGTTTCCAACACTGAAGCTTTCTTT
V gene: TRBV7-7; D gene: NA; clone size: few; J gene: TRBJ2-3; CDR3 protein: CASSFSPTDTQYF; CDR3 DNA: TGTGCCAGCAGCTTCAGCCCAACAGATACGCAGTATTTT
V gene: TRBV5-5; D gene: NA; clone size: few; J gene: TRBJ2-1; CDR3 protein: CASSLTGASYNEQFF; CDR3 DNA: TGTGCCAGCAGCTTGACGGGAGCCTCCTACAATGAGCAGTTCTTC
V gene: TRBV7-9; D gene: NA; clone size: NA; J gene: TRBJ2-5; CDR3 protein: CASSLATGLGTQYF; CDR3 DNA: TGTGCCAGCAGCTTGGCCACAGGGCTGGGGACCCAGTACTTC
V gene: TRBV29-1; D gene: NA; clone size: NA; J gene: TRBJ1-1; CDR3 protein: CSVEEHRTNTEAFF; CDR3 DNA: TGCAGCGTTGAAGAACATCGGACGAACACTGAAGCTTTCTTT
V gene: TRBV7-2; D gene: NA; clone size: NA; J gene: TRBJ2-3; CDR3 protein: CASRTPMGNTQYF; CDR3 DNA: TGTGCCAGCAGAACTCCGATGGGGAATACGCAGTATTTT
V gene: TRBV6-1; D gene: NA; clone size: NA; J gene: TRBJ2-7; CDR3 protein: CASSRYGPYEQYF; CDR3 DNA: TGTGCCAGCAGTAGATATGGACCCTACGAGCAGTACTTC
V gene: TRBV18; D gene: TRBD2; clone size: NA; J gene: TRBJ2-3; CDR3 protein: CASSPLAGVRDTQYF; CDR3 DNA: TGTGCCAGCTCACCACTAGCGGGAGTTAGAGATACGCAGTATTTT
V gene: TRBV7-6; D gene: NA; clone size: NA; J gene: TRBJ2-3; CDR3 protein: CASSLVLGGGTDTQYF; CDR3 DNA: TGTGCCAGCAGCTTAGTTCTCGGGGGAGGCACAGATACGCAGTATTTT